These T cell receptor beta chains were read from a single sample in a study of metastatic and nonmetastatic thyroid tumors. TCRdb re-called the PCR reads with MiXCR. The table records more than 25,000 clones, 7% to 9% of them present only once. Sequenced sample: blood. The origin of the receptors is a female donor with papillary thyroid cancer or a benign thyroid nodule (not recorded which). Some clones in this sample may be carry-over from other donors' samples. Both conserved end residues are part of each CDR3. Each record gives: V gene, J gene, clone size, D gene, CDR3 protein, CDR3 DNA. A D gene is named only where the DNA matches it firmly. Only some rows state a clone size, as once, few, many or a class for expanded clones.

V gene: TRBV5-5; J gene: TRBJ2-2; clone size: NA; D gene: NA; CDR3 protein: CASSSGFAGNTGELFF; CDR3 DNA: TGTGCCAGCAGCTCCGGATTTGCGGGAAATACCGGGGAGCTGTTTTTT
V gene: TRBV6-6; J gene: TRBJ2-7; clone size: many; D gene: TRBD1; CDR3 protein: CASSYSGGQGTEQYF; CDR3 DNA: TGTGCCAGCAGTTACTCAGGGGGCCAGGGGACAGAGCAGTACTTC
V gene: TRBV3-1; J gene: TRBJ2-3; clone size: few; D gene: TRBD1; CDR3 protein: CASSQDLGQGMIPDTQYF; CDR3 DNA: TGTGCCAGCAGCCAAGATCTGGGACAGGGAATGATTCCAGATACGCAGTATTTT
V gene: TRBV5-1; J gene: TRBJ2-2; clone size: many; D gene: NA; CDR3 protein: CASSLPDPGELFF; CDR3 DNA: TGCGCCAGCAGCTTGCCGGACCCCGGGGAGCTGTTTTTT
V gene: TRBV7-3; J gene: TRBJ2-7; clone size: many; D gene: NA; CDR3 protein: CASSLGSGTAQYF; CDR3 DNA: TGTGCCAGCAGCTTAGGTAGTGGGACGGCGCAGTACTTC
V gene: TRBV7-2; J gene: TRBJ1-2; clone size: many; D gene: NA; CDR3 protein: CASSFGKGSGGYTF; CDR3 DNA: TGTGCCAGCAGCTTTGGCAAGGGATCAGGAGGCTACACCTTC
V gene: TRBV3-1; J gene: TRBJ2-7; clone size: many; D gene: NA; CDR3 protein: CASSHGGLEQYF; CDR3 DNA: TGTGCCAGCAGCCACGGAGGGCTCGAGCAGTACTTC
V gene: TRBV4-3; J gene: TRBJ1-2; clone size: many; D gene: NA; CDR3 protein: CASSQDLVPYGYTF; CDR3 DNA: TGCGCCAGCAGCCAAGATTTAGTACCTTATGGCTACACCTTC
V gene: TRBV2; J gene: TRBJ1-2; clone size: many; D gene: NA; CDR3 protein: CASSEGSYGYTF; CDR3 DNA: TGTGCCAGCAGTGAAGGCTCCTATGGCTACACCTTC
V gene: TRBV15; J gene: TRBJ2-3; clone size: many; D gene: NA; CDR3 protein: CATSRALAANTDTQYF; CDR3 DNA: TGTGCCACCAGCAGAGCCCTAGCAGCTAACACAGATACGCAGTATTTT
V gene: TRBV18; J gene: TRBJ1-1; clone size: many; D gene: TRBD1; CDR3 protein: CASSLERDSEAFF; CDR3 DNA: TGTGCCAGCTCCCTCGAGAGGGACAGTGAAGCTTTCTTT
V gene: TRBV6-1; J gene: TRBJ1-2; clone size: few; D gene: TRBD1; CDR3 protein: CASTGTGFGYTF; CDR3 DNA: TGTGCCAGCACGGGGACAGGGTTTGGCTACACCTTC
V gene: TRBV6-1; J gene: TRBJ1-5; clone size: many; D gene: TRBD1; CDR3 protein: CASSETSGRQGGNQPQHF; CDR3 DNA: TGTGCCAGCAGTGAAACGTCCGGCCGACAGGGAGGCAATCAGCCCCAGCATTTT
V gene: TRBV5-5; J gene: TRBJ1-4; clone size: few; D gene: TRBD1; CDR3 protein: CASSLRLEGGLEKLFF; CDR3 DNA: TGTGCCAGCAGCTTGCGATTGGAAGGGGGCTTGGAAAAACTGTTTTTT
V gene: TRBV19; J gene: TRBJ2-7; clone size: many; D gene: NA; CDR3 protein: CASSIGSGFEQYF; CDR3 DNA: TGTGCCAGTAGTATAGGATCGGGTTTCGAGCAGTACTTC
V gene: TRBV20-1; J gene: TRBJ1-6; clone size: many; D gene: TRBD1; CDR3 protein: CSAVDRSSYNSPLHF; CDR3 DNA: TGCAGTGCGGTGGACAGGAGCTCCTATAATTCACCCCTCCACTTT
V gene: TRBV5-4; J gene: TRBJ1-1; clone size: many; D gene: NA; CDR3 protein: CASSLGGNTEAFF; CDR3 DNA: TGTGCCAGCAGCTTGGGGGGGAACACTGAAGCTTTCTTT
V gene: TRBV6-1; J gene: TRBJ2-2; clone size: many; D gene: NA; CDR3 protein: CASKSPPNTGELFF; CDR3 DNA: TGTGCCAGCAAGTCCCCCCCGAACACCGGGGAGCTGTTTTTT
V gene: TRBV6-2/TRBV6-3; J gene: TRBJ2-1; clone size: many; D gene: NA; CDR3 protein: CASRDYNEQFF; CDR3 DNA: TGTGCCAGCAGAGATTACAATGAGCAGTTCTTC
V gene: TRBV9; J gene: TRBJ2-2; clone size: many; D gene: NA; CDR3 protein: CASSVRENTGELFF; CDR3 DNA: TGTGCCAGCAGCGTCAGGGAGAACACCGGGGAGCTGTTTTTT
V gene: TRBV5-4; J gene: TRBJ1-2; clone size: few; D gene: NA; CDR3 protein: CASSPSRDYGYTF; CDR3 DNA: TGTGCCAGCAGTCCATCACGGGACTATGGCTACACCTTC
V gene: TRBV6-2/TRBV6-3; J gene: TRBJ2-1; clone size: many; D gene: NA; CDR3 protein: CASSYSVFPNEQFF; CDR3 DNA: TGTGCCAGCAGTTACTCGGTATTCCCCAATGAGCAGTTCTTC
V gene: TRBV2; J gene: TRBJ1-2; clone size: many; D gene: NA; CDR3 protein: CASLPSHGYTF; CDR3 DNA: TGTGCCAGCCTCCCCTCCCATGGCTACACCTTC
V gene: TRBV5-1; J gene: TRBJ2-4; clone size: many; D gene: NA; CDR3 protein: CASSVTAKNIQYF; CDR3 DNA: TGCGCCAGCAGCGTGACAGCCAAAAACATTCAGTACTTC
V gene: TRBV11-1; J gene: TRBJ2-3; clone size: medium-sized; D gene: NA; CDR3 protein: CASSSWTSFSTDTQYF; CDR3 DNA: TGTGCCAGCAGCTCTTGGACTTCCTTTAGCACAGATACGCAGTATTTT
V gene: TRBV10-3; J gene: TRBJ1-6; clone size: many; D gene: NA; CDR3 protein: CAISEFHSLLHF; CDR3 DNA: TGTGCCATCAGTGAGTTTCATAGTCTCCTCCACTTT
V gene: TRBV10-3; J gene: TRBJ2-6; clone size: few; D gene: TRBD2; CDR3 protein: CATRGGGAQRAGANVLTF; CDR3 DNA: TGTGCCACTCGGGGGGGAGGGGCCCAGAGAGCAGGGGCCAACGTCCTGACTTTC
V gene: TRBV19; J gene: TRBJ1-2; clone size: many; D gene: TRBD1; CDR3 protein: CASSIGGGQGLSYYGYTF; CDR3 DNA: TGTGCCAGTAGTATAGGGGGGGGACAGGGCCTATCATACTATGGCTACACCTTC
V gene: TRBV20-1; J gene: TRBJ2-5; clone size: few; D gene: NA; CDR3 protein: CSARDRGQIQETQYF; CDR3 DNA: TGCAGTGCTAGAGATCGGGGCCAGATTCAAGAGACCCAGTACTTC
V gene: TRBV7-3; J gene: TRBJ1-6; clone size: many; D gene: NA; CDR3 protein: CASSLGRDSPLHF; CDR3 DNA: TGTGCCAGCAGTTTGGGGCGGGATTCACCCCTCCACTTT
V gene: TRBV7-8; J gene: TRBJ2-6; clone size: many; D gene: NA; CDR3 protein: CASSSDSSPGANVLTF; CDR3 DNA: TGTGCCAGCAGCTCCGACAGCTCCCCTGGGGCCAACGTCCTGACTTTC
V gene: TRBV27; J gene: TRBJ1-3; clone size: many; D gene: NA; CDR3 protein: CASSLSNSGNTIYF; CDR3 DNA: TGTGCCAGCAGTTTAAGTAACTCTGGAAACACCATATATTTT
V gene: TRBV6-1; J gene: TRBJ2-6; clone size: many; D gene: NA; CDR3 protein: CASSGGSGANVLTF; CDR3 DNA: TGTGCCAGCAGTGGGGGCTCTGGGGCCAACGTCCTGACTTTC
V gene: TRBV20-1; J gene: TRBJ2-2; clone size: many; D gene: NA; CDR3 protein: CSARTANTGELFF; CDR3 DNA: TGCAGTGCTAGGACAGCGAACACCGGGGAGCTGTTTTTT
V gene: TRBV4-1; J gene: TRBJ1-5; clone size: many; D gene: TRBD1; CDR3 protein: CASSQGDAGGVSNQPQHF; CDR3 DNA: TGCGCCAGCAGCCAAGGGGATGCAGGGGGCGTTAGCAATCAGCCCCAGCATTTT
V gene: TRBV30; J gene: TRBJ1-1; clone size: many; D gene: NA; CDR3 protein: CAWSWIGGRRRTEAFF; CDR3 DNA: TGTGCCTGGAGTTGGATTGGGGGGCGAAGGAGGACTGAAGCTTTCTTT
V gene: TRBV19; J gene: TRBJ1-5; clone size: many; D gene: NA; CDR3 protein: CASSMGRWVQPQHF; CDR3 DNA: TGTGCCAGTAGTATGGGCAGGTGGGTTCAGCCCCAGCATTTT
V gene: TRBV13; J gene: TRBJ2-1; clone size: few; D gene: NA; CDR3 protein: CASSLGSGQFF; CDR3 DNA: TGTGCCAGCAGCTTAGGTAGTGGGCAGTTCTTC
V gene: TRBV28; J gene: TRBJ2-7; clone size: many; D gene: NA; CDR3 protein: CASRRIVRLEQYF; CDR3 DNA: TGTGCCAGCAGACGTATAGTGCGGCTCGAGCAGTACTTC
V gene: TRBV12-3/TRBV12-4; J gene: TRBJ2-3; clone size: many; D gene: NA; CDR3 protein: CASSGPLGGGPDTQYF; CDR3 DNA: TGTGCCAGCAGTGGCCCCTTGGGGGGGGGGCCAGATACGCAGTATTTT
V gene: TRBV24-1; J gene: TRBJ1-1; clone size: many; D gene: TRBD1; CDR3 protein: CATSDPGQGDTEAFF; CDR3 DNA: TGTGCCACCAGTGATCCGGGACAGGGGGACACTGAAGCTTTCTTT
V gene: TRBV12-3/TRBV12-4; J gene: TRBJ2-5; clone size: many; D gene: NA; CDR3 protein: CASSPYPSETQYF; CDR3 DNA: TGTGCCAGCAGCCCCTATCCGTCAGAGACCCAGTACTTC
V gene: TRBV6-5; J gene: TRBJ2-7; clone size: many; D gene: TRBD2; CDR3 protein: CASSYSIGLAGPEQYF; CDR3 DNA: TGTGCCAGCAGTTACTCGATAGGACTAGCGGGACCTGAGCAGTACTTC
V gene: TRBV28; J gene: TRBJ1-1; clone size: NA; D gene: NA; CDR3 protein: CASSLINTGIEGAFF; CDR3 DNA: TGTGCCAGCAGTCTGATCAACACAGGGATTGAGGGAGCTTTCTTT
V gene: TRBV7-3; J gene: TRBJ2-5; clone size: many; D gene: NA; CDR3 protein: CASSLQGGKETQYF; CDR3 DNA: TGTGCCAGCAGCTTACAGGGGGGGAAAGAGACCCAGTACTTC
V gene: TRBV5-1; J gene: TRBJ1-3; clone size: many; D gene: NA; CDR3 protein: CASSWNRAPGNTIYF; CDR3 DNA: TGCGCCAGCAGCTGGAATCGCGCTCCGGGAAACACCATATATTTT
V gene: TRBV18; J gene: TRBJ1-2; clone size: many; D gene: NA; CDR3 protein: CASSPVRSNYGYTF; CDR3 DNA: TGTGCCAGCTCACCGGTCAGGTCTAACTATGGCTACACCTTC
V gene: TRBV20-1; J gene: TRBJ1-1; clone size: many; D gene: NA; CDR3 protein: CSARTGRGGFSEAFF; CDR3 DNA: TGCAGTGCTAGGACCGGAAGGGGGGGGTTCTCTGAAGCTTTCTTT
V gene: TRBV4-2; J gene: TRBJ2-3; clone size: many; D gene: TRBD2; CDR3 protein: CASSDGGTSVGDTQYF; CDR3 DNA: TGTGCCAGCAGCGACGGGGGGACTAGCGTGGGAGATACGCAGTATTTT